This T cell receptor beta chain was documented in a study of blood T cell repertoires in COVID-19. Study-level background: Sites in the United States, Italy and Spain provided acute and convalescent COVID-19 samples. T cells, B-cell-depleted T cells, or PBMCs supplied cDNA or gDNA.

V was pared by 2 bases and J by 7 bases, with 14 bases between. CDR1 and CDR2 from the germline V gene are LGHNA and YNFKEQ. The CDR3 runs to 14 residues. Study processing details: Reference gene primer amplification in the assay estimated nucleated cell counts. Sequencing used immunoSEQ multiplex PCR; TCRdb keeps in-frame clones, though not all of them. D and trimming were read from the DNA, whereas the V and J calls and clone size are those reported in that table. The sample holds 65,000 to 80,000 clones, approximately 80% seen once. This sequence originates from a human donor in a cohort sampled during active COVID-19. The sequenced sample consisted of peripheral blood. The chain links TRBV4-2 to TRBJ1-2; D not certain. Here the CDR3 DNA reads TGTGCCAGCAGCCAAAGTTACGGGTCCACTGGCTACACCTTC. This sequence encodes CASSQSYGSTGYTF.